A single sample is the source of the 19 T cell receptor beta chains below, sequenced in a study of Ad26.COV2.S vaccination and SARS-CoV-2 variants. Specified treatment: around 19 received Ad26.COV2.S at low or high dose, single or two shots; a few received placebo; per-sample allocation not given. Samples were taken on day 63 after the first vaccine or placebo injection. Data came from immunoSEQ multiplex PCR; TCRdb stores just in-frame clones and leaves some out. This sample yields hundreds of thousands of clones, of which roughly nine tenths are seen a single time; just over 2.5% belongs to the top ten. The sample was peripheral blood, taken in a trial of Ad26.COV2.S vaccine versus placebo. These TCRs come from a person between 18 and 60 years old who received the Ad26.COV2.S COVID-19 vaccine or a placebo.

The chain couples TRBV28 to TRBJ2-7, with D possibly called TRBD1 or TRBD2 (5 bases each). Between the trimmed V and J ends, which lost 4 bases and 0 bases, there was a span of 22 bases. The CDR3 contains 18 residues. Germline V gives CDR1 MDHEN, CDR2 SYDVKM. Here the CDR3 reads CASSSRTGDGKSSYEQYF. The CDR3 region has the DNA TGTGCCAGCAGTTCCAGGACTGGGGACGGAAAAAGCTCCTACGAGCAGTACTTC.

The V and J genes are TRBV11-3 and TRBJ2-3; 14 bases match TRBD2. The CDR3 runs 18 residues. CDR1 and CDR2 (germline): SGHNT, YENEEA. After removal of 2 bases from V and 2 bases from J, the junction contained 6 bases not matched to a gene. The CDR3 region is CASSLFGLAGGYTDTQYF. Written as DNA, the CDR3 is TGTGCCAGCAGCTTATTCGGACTAGCGGGAGGTTACACAGATACGCAGTATTTT.

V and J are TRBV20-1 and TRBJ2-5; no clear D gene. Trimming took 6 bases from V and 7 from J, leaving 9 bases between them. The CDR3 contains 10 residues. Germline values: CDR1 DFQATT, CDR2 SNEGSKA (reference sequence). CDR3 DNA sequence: TGCAGTGCCGCTCCCGGGACCCAGTACTTC. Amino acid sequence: CSAAPGTQYF.

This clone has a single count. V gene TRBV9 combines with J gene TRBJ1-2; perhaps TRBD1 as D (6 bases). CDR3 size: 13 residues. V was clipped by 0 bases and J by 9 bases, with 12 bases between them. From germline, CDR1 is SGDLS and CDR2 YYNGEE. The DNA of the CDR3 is TGTGCCAGCAGCGTAGACAGGGAGCGTAGCTACACCTTC. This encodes CASSVDRERSYTF.

The CDR3 reads CASSRGGGVSTGELFF. The CDR3 DNA reads as TGTGCCAGCAGTCGGGGGGGAGGGGTTTCCACCGGGGAGCTGTTTTTT. This chain uses TRBV27 with TRBJ2-2, with TRBD2 identical over 8 bases. Germline V gene sequence: CDR1 MNHEY, CDR2 SMNVEV (reference sequence). V trimming: 5 bases; J trimming: 4 bases; junction bases outside the gene matches: 9. The CDR3 runs 16 residues.

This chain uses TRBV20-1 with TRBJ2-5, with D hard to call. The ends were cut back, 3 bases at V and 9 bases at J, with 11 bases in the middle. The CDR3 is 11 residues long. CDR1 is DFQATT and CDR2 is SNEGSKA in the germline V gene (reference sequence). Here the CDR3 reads CSASKRASQYF. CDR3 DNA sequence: TGCAGTGCTAGTAAACGGGCTTCCCAGTACTTC.

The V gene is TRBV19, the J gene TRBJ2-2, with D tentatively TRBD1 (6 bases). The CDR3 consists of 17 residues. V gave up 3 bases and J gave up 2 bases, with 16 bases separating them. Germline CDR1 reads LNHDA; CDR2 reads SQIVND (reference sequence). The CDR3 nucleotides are TGTGCCAGTAGTATCAGGTCAGGGGCGAGTAACACCGGGGAGCTGTTTTTT. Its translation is CASSIRSGASNTGELFF.

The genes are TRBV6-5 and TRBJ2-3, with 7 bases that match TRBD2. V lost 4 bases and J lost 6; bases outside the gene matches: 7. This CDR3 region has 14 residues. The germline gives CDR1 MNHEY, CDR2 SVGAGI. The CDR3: CASSSVLGGDTQYF. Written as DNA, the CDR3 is TGTGCCAGCAGTTCCGTACTCGGGGGGGATACGCAGTATTTT.

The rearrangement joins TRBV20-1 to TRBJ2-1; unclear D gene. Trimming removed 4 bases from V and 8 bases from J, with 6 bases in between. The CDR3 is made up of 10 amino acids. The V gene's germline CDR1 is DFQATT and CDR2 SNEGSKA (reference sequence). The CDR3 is CSATLHEQFF. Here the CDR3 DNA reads TGCAGTGCTACGCTCCATGAGCAGTTCTTC.

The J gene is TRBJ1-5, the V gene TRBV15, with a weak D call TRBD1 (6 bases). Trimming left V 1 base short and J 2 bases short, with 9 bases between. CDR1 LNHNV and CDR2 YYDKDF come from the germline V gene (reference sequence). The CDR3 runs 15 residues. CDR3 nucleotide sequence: TGTGCCACCAGCAGAGGAGGGGGAGGCAATCAGCCCCAGCATTTT. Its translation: CATSRGGGGNQPQHF. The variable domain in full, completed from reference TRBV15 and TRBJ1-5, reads DAMVIQNPRYQVTQFGKPVTLSCSQTLNHNVMYWYQQKSSQAPKLLFHYYDKDFNNEADTPDNFQSRRPNTSFCFLDIRSPGLGDTAMYLCATSRGGGGNQPQHFGDGTRLSIL.

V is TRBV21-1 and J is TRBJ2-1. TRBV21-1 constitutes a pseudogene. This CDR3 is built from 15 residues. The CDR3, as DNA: TGTGCCAGCAGTAAGCCGGGACCCCTATACAATGAGCAGTTCTTC. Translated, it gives CASSKPGPLYNEQFF.

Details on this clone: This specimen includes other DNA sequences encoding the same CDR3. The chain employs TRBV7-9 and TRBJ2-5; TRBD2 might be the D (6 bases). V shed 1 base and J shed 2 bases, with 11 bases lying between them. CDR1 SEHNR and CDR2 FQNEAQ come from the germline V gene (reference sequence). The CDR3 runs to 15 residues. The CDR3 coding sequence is TGTGCCAGCAGCTTAGGGCTTGGAGGGCAAGAGACCCAGTACTTC. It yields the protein CASSLGLGGQETQYF.

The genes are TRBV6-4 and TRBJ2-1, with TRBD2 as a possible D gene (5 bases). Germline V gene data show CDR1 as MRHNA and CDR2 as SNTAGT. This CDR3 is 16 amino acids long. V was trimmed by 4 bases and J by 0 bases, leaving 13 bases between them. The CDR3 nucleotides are TGTGCCAGCAGTGTCCCTAGCTCGGGCTCCTACAATGAGCAGTTCTTC. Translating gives CASSVPSSGSYNEQFF.

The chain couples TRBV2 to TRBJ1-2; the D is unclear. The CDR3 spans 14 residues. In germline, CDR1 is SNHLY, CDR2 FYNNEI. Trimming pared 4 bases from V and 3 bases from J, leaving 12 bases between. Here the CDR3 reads CASSAGPRDYGYTF. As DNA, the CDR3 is TGTGCCAGCAGTGCCGGGCCTCGGGACTATGGCTACACCTTC.

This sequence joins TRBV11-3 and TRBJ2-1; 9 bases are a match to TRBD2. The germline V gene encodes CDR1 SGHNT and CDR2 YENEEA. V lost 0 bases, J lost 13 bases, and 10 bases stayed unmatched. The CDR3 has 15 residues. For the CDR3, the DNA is TGTGCCAGCAGCTTAGATCGAGCTAGCGGGAAGATTCAGTTCTTC. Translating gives CASSLDRASGKIQFF.

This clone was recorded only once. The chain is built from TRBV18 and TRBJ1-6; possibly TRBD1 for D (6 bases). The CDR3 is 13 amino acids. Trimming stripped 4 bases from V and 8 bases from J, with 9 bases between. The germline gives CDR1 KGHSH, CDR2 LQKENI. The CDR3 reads CASSQGGDSPLHF. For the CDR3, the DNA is TGTGCCAGCTCACAGGGGGGGGATTCACCCCTCCACTTT.

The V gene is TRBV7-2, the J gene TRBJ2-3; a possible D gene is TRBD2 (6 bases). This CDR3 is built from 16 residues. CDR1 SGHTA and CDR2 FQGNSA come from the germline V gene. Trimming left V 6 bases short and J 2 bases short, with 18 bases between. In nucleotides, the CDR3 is TGTGCCAGCAGGGACTTCACTAGCTCATCCACAGATACGCAGTATTTT. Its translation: CASRDFTSSSTDTQYF. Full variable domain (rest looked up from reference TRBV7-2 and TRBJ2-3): GAGVSQSPSNKVTEKGKDVELRCDPISGHTALYWYRQSLGQGLEFLIYFQGNSAPDKSGLPSDRFSAERTGGSVSTLTIQRTQQEDSAVYLCASRDFTSSSTDTQYFGPGTRLTVL.

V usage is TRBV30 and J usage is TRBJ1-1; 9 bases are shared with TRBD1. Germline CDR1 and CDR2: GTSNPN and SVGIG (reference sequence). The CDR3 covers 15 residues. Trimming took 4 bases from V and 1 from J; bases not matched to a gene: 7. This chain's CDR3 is CAWILQGAQNTEAFF. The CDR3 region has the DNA TGTGCCTGGATTCTACAGGGGGCGCAGAACACTGAAGCTTTCTTT.

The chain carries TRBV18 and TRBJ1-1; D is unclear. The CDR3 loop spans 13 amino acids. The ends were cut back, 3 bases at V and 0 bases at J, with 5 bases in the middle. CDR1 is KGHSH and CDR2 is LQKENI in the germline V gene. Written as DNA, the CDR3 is TGTGCCAGCTCACCGGAACTGAACACTGAAGCTTTCTTT. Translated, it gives CASSPELNTEAFF.